Each of the 22 T cell receptor beta chains below was sequenced from the same sample in a study of CD8 T cells in ankylosing spondylitis. TCRdb ran MiXCR on the 5' RACE reads and lists one entry per CDR3 protein. Among 130,000 or so distinct CDR3 sequences listed, 17% were seen once. Findings and caveats of the study: Characteristic, it appeared, of ankylosing spondylitis blood was a TCR beta motif of fewer than 10 highly homologous variants.

For these receptors, no antigen is known. Sequencing was done on a sample of blood, either unsorted or a sorted T cell fraction (not recorded which). These receptors all stem from a male donor with ankylosing spondylitis.

The CDR3 DNA is TGTGCCAGCACCACTGGGTACAATGAGCAGTTCTTC. This gives the protein CASTTGYNEQFF. This sequence joins TRBV27 and TRBJ2-1, with unresolved D. V was cut by 7 bases and J by 4 bases, with 8 bases left in between. Per germline, CDR1 MNHEY and CDR2 SMNVEV (reference sequence). This CDR3 has 12 residues.

This clonotype was seen many times. The chain carries TRBV4-3 and TRBJ1-4; perhaps TRBD1 as D (5 bases). V was clipped by 0 bases and J by 6 bases, with 14 bases between them. Germline V CDR1 and CDR2: LGHNA, YSLEER. The CDR3 length is 16 residues. CDR3 in amino acids: CASSQDWGVGDEKLFF. As DNA, the CDR3 is TGCGCCAGCAGCCAAGATTGGGGGGTTGGGGATGAAAAACTGTTTTTT.

The chain uses TRBV7-2 and TRBJ2-2; 7 bases match TRBD1. There are 15 residues in the CDR3. Germline CDR1 and CDR2: SGHTA and FQGNSA. The junction had 10 bases not matched to a gene; V was cut back by 6 bases and J by 6 bases. CDR3 sequence: CASSPLRGRAGELFF. CDR3 DNA sequence: TGTGCCAGCAGTCCCTTGAGGGGGCGCGCCGGGGAGCTGTTTTTT.

This clonotype was detected only a few times. The CDR3 nucleotides are TGTGCCAGTACCAAGTGGCCGGGAACTGAAGCTTTCTTT. This encodes CASTKWPGTEAFF. J is TRBJ1-1 and V is TRBV6-4, with no clear D. Germline values: CDR1 MRHNA, CDR2 SNTAGT. Trimming stripped 9 bases from V and 5 bases from J, with 16 bases between. CDR3 length equals 13 residues.

This clonotype was recorded many times. V gene TRBV20-1 combines with J gene TRBJ2-7, with 8 bases lining up with TRBD2. The V segment lost 1 base and the J segment 5 bases; nucleotides outside the gene matches: 4. CDR3 length equals 13 residues. Germline CDR1 and CDR2: DFQATT and SNEGSKA (reference sequence). CDR3 residues: CSARGGLVHEQYF. CDR3 coding DNA: TGCAGTGCTAGAGGGGGACTAGTCCACGAGCAGTACTTC.

This clonotype was picked up a small number of times. The chain joins TRBV29-1 to TRBJ2-7; D is undetermined. V was cut by 4 bases and J by 2 bases, with 9 bases left in between. Germline V gives CDR1 SQVTM, CDR2 ANQGSEA. This CDR3 has 12 residues. CDR3 nucleotides: TGCAGCGTTGGCGTGGGAACCTACGAGCAGTACTTC. It specifies CSVGVGTYEQYF.

This clonotype was seen a few times. The chain is built from TRBV19 and TRBJ1-1; D gene unclear. Germline CDR1 reads LNHDA; CDR2 reads SQIVND (reference sequence). The CDR3 spans 11 residues. Trimming cost V 7 bases and J 11 bases, with 14 bases left between them. Here the CDR3 reads CASTELRKAFF. Here the CDR3 DNA reads TGTGCCAGTACTGAGCTTAGAAAGGCTTTCTTT.

This chain uses TRBV27 with TRBJ2-1; no definite D call. The germline gives CDR1 MNHEY, CDR2 SMNVEV (reference sequence). The CDR3 is made up of 14 amino acids. The V and J ends lost 5 bases and 1 base respectively, with 9 bases between them. This CDR3 is CASSLLSSYNEQFF. Here the CDR3 DNA reads TGTGCCAGCAGTCTCCTGTCGTCCTACAATGAGCAGTTCTTC.

In its sample, this clonotype was seen a few times. This chain connects TRBV5-1 to TRBJ2-7, with D uncertain. V lost 0 bases and J 2 bases, leaving 6 bases between the germline ends. The CDR3 covers 13 residues. CDR1 is SGHRS and CDR2 is YFSETQ in the germline V gene. The CDR3 nucleotides are TGCGCCAGCAGCTTGGACCCCGCCTACGAGCAGTACTTC. Translation: CASSLDPAYEQYF.

The chain links TRBV5-6 to TRBJ2-1; D could derive from TRBD1 or TRBD2 (6 bases each). CDR1 SGHDT and CDR2 YYEEEE come from the germline V gene. V gave up 3 bases and J gave up 6 bases, with 22 bases separating them. This CDR3 has 17 amino acids. In nucleotides, the CDR3 is TGTGCCAGCAGCTCGGGGATCCAGAGGGGGGCCCCCAATGAGCAGTTCTTC. This gives the protein CASSSGIQRGAPNEQFF. Supplemented by reference TRBV5-6 and TRBJ2-1, the full variable domain reads DAGVTQSPTHLIKTRGQQVTLRCSPKSGHDTVSWYQQALGQGPQFIFQYYEEEERQRGNFPDRFSGHQFPNYSSELNVNALLLGDSALYLCASSSGIQRGAPNEQFFGPGTRLTVL.

V and J are TRBV27 and TRBJ2-1; D may correspond to TRBD1 or TRBD2 (5 bases each). The V gene lost 8 bases and the J gene lost 3 bases, with 14 bases spanning the gap. CDR1 is MNHEY and CDR2 is SMNVEV in the germline V gene (reference sequence). This CDR3 contains 14 residues. Here the CDR3 DNA reads TGTGCCAGCTCGGGGCAGATCCTCTACAATGAGCAGTTCTTC. Protein product: CASSGQILYNEQFF.

V and J are TRBV9 and TRBJ2-3; D unclear. The CDR3 covers 15 residues. V was trimmed by 5 bases and J by 5 bases, leaving 18 bases between them. Germline V gene sequence: CDR1 SGDLS, CDR2 YYNGEE. The DNA of the CDR3 is TGTGCCAGCAGTATCCCCACCATGGTTGGAGATACGCAGTATTTT. The encoded protein is CASSIPTMVGDTQYF. The whole variable domain, remainder taken from reference TRBV9 and TRBJ2-3, is DSGVTQTPKHLITATGQRVTLRCSPRSGDLSVYWYQQSLDQGLQFLIQYYNGEERAKGNILERFSAQQFPDLHSELNLSSLELGDSALYFCASSIPTMVGDTQYFGPGTRLTVL.

Only a few counts were recorded for this clonotype. The genes are TRBV7-8 and TRBJ2-1; 11 positions agree with TRBD2. The CDR3 consists of 18 residues. The V and J ends lost 5 bases and 0 bases, in that order; junction bases with no gene match: 9. The germline CDR1 and CDR2 sequences are SGHVS and FQNEAQ. CDR3 in DNA: TGTGCCAGCAGCCCGGGGACTAGCGGAGGAAGCTCCTACAATGAGCAGTTCTTC. The encoded protein is CASSPGTSGGSSYNEQFF.

This clonotype was picked up many times. The chain combines TRBV12-3 or TRBV12-4 with TRBJ2-1, with 10 bases aligning to TRBD2. The CDR3 runs 16 residues. Unmatched junction bases numbered 7, after V lost 3 bases and J lost 5 bases. CDR3 in amino acids: CASSLFGTSVDNEQFF. The CDR3 DNA reads TGTGCCAGCAGTTTGTTCGGGACTAGCGTAGACAATGAGCAGTTCTTC.

The V and J genes are TRBV27 and TRBJ2-7; D unclear. V lost 4 bases and J lost 2, with 9 bases in between. Per germline, CDR1 MNHEY and CDR2 SMNVEV (reference sequence). This CDR3 has 13 amino acids. CDR3 protein: CASSYSKTYEQYF. CDR3 coding DNA: TGTGCCAGCAGTTACTCTAAAACCTACGAGCAGTACTTC.

This chain links TRBV5-5 with TRBJ2-3; 8 nucleotides match TRBD2. V dropped 2 bases and J dropped 0; count of bases not matched to a gene: 11. The germline V gene encodes CDR1 SGHKS and CDR2 YYEKEE (reference sequence). This CDR3 comprises 18 residues. The CDR3 DNA is TGTGCCAGCAGCTTCGAGTTCGGCGGGAGGATTAGCACAGATACGCAGTATTTT. This translates into CASSFEFGGRISTDTQYF. Variable domain in full (rest from reference TRBV5-5 and TRBJ2-3): DAGVTQSPTHLIKTRGQQVTLRCSPISGHKSVSWYQQVLGQGPQFIFQYYEKEERGRGNFPDRFSARQFPNYSSELNVNALLLGDSALYLCASSFEFGGRISTDTQYFGPGTRLTVL.

There are a few counts of this clonotype. The chain carries TRBV9 and TRBJ2-1; D is ambiguous. CDR3 length: 13 residues. Germline V gene sequence: CDR1 SGDLS, CDR2 YYNGEE. Deletions cut 0 bases from V and 10 bases from J, with 11 bases between. Written as DNA, the CDR3 is TGTGCCAGCAGCGTAGTCACCGCTGGGGAGCAGTTCTTC. Residues: CASSVVTAGEQFF.

This clonotype has a single count. V is TRBV5-1 and J is TRBJ1-4, with D hard to call. V was trimmed by 0 bases and J by 0 bases, leaving 6 bases between them. The CDR3 is 15 residues long. Germline CDR1 SGHRS, CDR2 YFSETQ. This CDR3 reads CASSLGWATNEKLFF. The CDR3, as DNA: TGCGCCAGCAGCTTGGGCTGGGCAACTAATGAAAAACTGTTTTTT.

This clonotype was counted ten times or more. V gene TRBV28 combines with J gene TRBJ2-3, with a possible D match to TRBD1 (6 bases). V was clipped by 6 bases and J by 6 bases, with 19 bases between them. This CDR3 has 15 amino acids. CDR1 and CDR2 (germline): MDHEN, SYDVKM. DNA for the CDR3: TGTGCCAGCAGAACGACCCGCCGGGACATCGATACGCAGTATTTT. Translating it yields CASRTTRRDIDTQYF.

This clonotype appeared a few times. The chain couples TRBV28 to TRBJ2-7, with 7 nucleotides matching TRBD1. The germline V gene has CDR1 MDHEN and CDR2 SYDVKM. The CDR3 is made up of 15 amino acids. Losses at the gene ends were 5 bases for V and 0 bases for J; bases not matched to a gene: 7. DNA for the CDR3: TGTGCCAGCAGTCAAAACAGGGGTAGCTCCTACGAGCAGTACTTC. The encoded protein is CASSQNRGSSYEQYF.

The V and J genes are TRBV7-2 and TRBJ2-7; D unclear. V was cut by 6 bases and J by 2 bases, with 14 bases left in between. The CDR3 runs to 14 residues. Germline CDR1 SGHTA, CDR2 FQGNSA. In nucleotides, the CDR3 is TGTGCCAGCAGACCCACGGTGAGAGCCTACGAGCAGTACTTC. The encoded protein is CASRPTVRAYEQYF.

The chain has TRBV7-6 and TRBJ2-7, with no clear D. The CDR3 loop spans 14 amino acids. Trimming cost V 4 bases and J 2 bases, with 12 bases left between them. CDR1 and CDR2 (germline): SGHVS, FNYEAQ. The chain's CDR3 is CASSSLLGPYEQYF. As DNA, the CDR3 is TGTGCCAGCAGCTCACTATTGGGCCCCTACGAGCAGTACTTC.